What follows are 5 T cell receptor beta chains derived from one specimen sequenced in a study of a mutant IDH1 vaccine in newly diagnosed glioma (dated by TCRdb to the early 2020s). According to the study, the label for this sample's time point signals: week 5, during vaccination. Each vaccine dose, consisting of 300 ug of a 20-mer mutant IDH1 peptide in Montanide, was administered subcutaneously with topical imiquimod. Library method: the immunoSEQ multiplex PCR assay. Entries here come from immuneACCESS through TCRdb and include only in-frame sequences with V and J called. Some clones fail to appear in such tables; in the studies checked, an unresolved V gene covers under half of the shortfall, and the cause of the remainder is unknown. This sample lists approximately 51,000 clones; roughly 78% were detected once. About 2% of the sample belongs to the ten largest clones. These receptors lack a known antigen.

The sample in question was PBMCs, obtained from a glioma patient whose treatment included an IDH1 peptide vaccine. The receptors stem from a woman between 40 and 55 years old with glioma.

The chain couples TRBV30 to TRBJ1-6; D is unclear. Looked up from germline, CDR1 is GTSNPN and CDR2 is SVGIG (reference sequence). This CDR3 spans 16 amino acids. V was shortened by 1 base and J by 6 bases, with 16 bases between the two germline ends. This chain's CDR3 is CAWSDQGAGSNSPLHF. Here the CDR3 DNA reads TGTGCCTGGAGTGATCAAGGTGCGGGAAGTAATTCACCCCTCCACTTT. The full variable domain, in which reference TRBV30 and TRBJ1-6 provide the parts outside the CDR3, is SQTIHQWPATLVQPVGSPLSLECTVEGTSNPNLYWYRQAAGRGLQLLFYSVGIGQISSEVPQNLSASRPQDRQFILSSKKLLLSDSGFYLCAWSDQGAGSNSPLHFGNGTRLTVT.

The chain carries TRBV5-4 and TRBJ2-1; no clear D gene. The germline gives CDR1 SGHNT, CDR2 YYREEE (reference sequence). The CDR3 has 13 residues. The V end lost 0 bases, the J end lost 10 bases, and 11 bases lay between the germline ends. The CDR3 region has the DNA TGTGCCAGCAGCTTGGACAGCCTCCGAGAGCAGTTCTTC. This gives the protein CASSLDSLREQFF. Complete variable domain (other parts from reference TRBV5-4 and TRBJ2-1): ETGVTQSPTHLIKTRGQQVTLRCSSQSGHNTVSWYQQALGQGPQFIFQYYREEENGRGNFPPRFSGLQFPNYSSELNVNALELDDSALYLCASSLDSLREQFFGPGTRLTVL.

This chain links TRBV5-6 with TRBJ1-1; D might be TRBD1 (5 bases). Per the germline V gene, CDR1 is SGHDT and CDR2 is YYEEEE. The CDR3 loop spans 12 amino acids. The germline V and J ends were trimmed by 10 bases and 5 bases, with 15 bases remaining between them. The CDR3 coding sequence is TGTGCCGGCGGGAGGGGAGGAACTGAAGCTTTCTTT. Its translation is CAGGRGGTEAFF.

The rearrangement joins TRBV9 to TRBJ2-7, with D unclear. The V and J ends lost 0 bases and 2 bases respectively, with 9 bases between them. The CDR3 extends over 14 amino acids. Germline V gene sequence: CDR1 SGDLS, CDR2 YYNGEE. The CDR3 region has the DNA TGTGCCAGCAGCGTAGGCGGCAGCACCTACGAGCAGTACTTC. It specifies CASSVGGSTYEQYF.

There are a few counts of this clone. A read error may account for a junction end that differs from germline. J is TRBJ1-4 and V is TRBV19; D is uncertain. Germline-derived CDR1 and CDR2 are LNHDA and SQIVND (reference sequence). The CDR3 spans 13 residues. CDR3 nucleotides: TGTGCCAGTAGTGTAGACGGTGAGGAAAAACTGTTTTTT. It codes for CASSVDGEEKLFF.